This TCR beta chain was recovered during a study of blood T cell repertoires in COVID-19. Overall study context: The origin of the acute and convalescent COVID-19 samples was the United States, Italy and Spain.

Per the germline V gene, CDR1 is MDHEN and CDR2 is SYDVKM. The CDR3 runs 14 residues. V lost 2 bases to trimming and J lost 7 bases, with 15 bases between them. TCRdb's table, derived via immunoSEQ multiplex PCR, lists solely in-frame clones and lacks some. The data show under 80,000 clones, 85% seen once. The sequencing input was peripheral blood. The sequence came from a man between 70 and 80 years old with acute or convalescent COVID-19. The chain links TRBV28 to TRBJ2-7, with TRBD2 as a possible D gene (5 bases). In DNA, the CDR3 is TGTGCCAGCAGTTTAGGGTTGCGCCGGGAAGAGCAGTACTTC. Translating it yields CASSLGLRREEQYF. Using reference TRBV28 and TRBJ2-7 for the parts outside the CDR3, the full variable domain is DVKVTQSSRYLVKRTGEKVFLECVQDMDHENMFWYRQDPGLGLRLIYFSYDVKMKEKGDIPEGYSVSREKKERFSLILESASTNQTSMYLCASSLGLRREEQYFGPGTRLTVT.